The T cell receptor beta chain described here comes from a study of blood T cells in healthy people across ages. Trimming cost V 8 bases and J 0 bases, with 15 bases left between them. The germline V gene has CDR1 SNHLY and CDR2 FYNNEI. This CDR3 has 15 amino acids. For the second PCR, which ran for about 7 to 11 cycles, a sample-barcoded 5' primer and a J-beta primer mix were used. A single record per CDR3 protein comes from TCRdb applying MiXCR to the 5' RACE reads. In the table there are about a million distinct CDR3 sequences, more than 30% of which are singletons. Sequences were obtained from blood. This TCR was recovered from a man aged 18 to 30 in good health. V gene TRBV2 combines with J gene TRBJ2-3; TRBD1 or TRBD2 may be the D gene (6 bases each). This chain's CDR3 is CASGNRAGSTDTQYF. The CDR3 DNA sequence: TGTGCCAGCGGGAACAGGGCGGGAAGCACAGATACGCAGTATTTT.